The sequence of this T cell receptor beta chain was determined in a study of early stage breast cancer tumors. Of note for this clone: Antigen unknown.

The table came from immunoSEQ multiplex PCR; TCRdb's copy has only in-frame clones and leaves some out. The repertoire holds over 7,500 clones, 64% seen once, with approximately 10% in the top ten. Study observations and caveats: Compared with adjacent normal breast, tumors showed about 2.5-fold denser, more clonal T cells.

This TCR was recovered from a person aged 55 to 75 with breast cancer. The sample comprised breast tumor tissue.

The CDR3 sequence is CASSSLTQGTNEKLFF. DNA for the CDR3: TGTGCCAGCAGCTCCCTCACCCAGGGGACTAATGAAAAACTGTTTTTT. The chain couples TRBV11-2 to TRBJ1-4, with D possibly TRBD1 on 6 matching bases. Trimming cost V 4 bases and J 2 bases, with 14 bases left between them. The CDR3 has 16 residues. CDR1 is SGHAT and CDR2 is FQNNGV in the germline V gene.